This is a list of T cell receptor beta chains from one sample in a study of blood T cells in healthy people across ages. Via MiXCR, TCRdb re-called the 5' RACE reads, giving one row per CDR3 protein. The table has about 1.4 million distinct CDR3 sequences, 55% to 75% seen once. Input material: blood. The receptor source for this set is a man in his late teens or twenties in good health. The CDR3 runs from the conserved cysteine through the conserved F or W. Some rows mark clone size as missing; the rest say once, few, many or name a class of expanded clone.

J	V	size	CDR3
TRBJ2-4	TRBV9	NA	CASSVEGGLAKNIQYF
TRBJ2-4	TRBV9	NA	CASSMGPGIQYF
TRBJ2-1	TRBV6-5	few	CASFGGLYNEQFF
TRBJ2-1	TRBV6-5	NA	CASTASGFSYNEQFF
TRBJ1-1	TRBV12-3/TRBV12-4	NA	CASSLALGEAFF
TRBJ1-4	TRBV10-1	few	CASSGGVDEKLFF
TRBJ2-1	TRBV3-1	few	CASSQDLAANLYNEQFF
TRBJ2-7	TRBV4-1	NA	CASSPPNRRGGEQYF
TRBJ2-3	TRBV4-1	few	CASSRQGTSGTDTQYF
TRBJ1-5	TRBV12-3/TRBV12-4	few	CASSFALQREYSNQPQHF
TRBJ2-3	TRBV7-2	few	CASSPWGYSTDTQYF
TRBJ1-2	TRBV25-1	NA	CASSSHGTNYGYTF
TRBJ2-3	TRBV18	NA	CASSPPAATDTQYF
TRBJ2-7	TRBV11-2	NA	CASTLAFPDGTDEQYF
TRBJ1-2	TRBV21-1	NA	CASKGSYVSYTF
TRBJ2-2	TRBV5-6	NA	CASSNQVAKGTGELFF
TRBJ2-1	TRBV6-2/TRBV6-3	NA	CASSYYLRLTAHNEQFF
TRBJ2-3	TRBV15	NA	CATSIPSRADTQYF
TRBJ2-1	TRBV29-1	few	CSVFDSRQVYNEQFF
TRBJ1-1	TRBV6-1	NA	CASSVSGTVGEAFF
TRBJ2-1	TRBV20-1	NA	CSASRSMSEQFF
TRBJ1-1	TRBV7-9	NA	CASSFGGRAEAFF
TRBJ2-5	TRBV10-1	few	CASSDPTGGGETQYF
TRBJ2-1	TRBV27	NA	CASSFSQGYNEQFF
TRBJ2-7	TRBV5-1	few	CASSFWTTIKVDEQYF
TRBJ2-1	TRBV20-1	few	CSALAGGLEQFF
TRBJ1-1	TRBV7-2	few	CASSSLGVNTEAFF
TRBJ1-6	TRBV12-3/TRBV12-4	NA	CASKGVGNSPLHF
TRBJ2-3	TRBV4-1	few	CATTTTGDYTDTQYF
TRBJ1-5	TRBV5-1	once	CASSLSPLRNQPQHF
TRBJ1-5	TRBV5-1	NA	CASSQSEGLQPQHF
TRBJ2-3	TRBV6-5	NA	CASSYSAGQGIAWYF
NA	TRBV7-9	NA	CASSPVTSSEQYF
NA	TRBV5-6	NA	CASSLGPLHLTYEQYF
TRBJ2-1	TRBV9	NA	CASSVGTGSSSYNEQFF
TRBJ2-1	TRBV4-3	few	CASSQDQGQAYNEQFF
TRBJ1-1	TRBV7-2	NA	CAGQGASSNTEAFF
TRBJ1-2	TRBV4-1	NA	CASTLDRVSYGYTF
TRBJ2-5	TRBV7-2	NA	CASSLRDLLQETQYF
TRBJ2-2	TRBV15	NA	CATSRVFTGELFF